The next 29 T cell receptor beta chains were all read from a single sample in a study of shared T cell receptors in the human thymus. TCRdb's copy holds only in-frame clones and misses some; the assay was immunoSEQ multiplex PCR. The table lists hundreds of thousands of clones, about 87% of them singletons. The sample was also linked to a second study, of human thymus T cells.

Material for sequencing was thymocytes. The origin of the receptors is a boy in the first two years of life with a congenital heart defect.

The chain carries TRBV11-2 and TRBJ1-1, with 9 nucleotides matching TRBD1. V gave up 5 bases and J gave up 1 base; unmatched junction bases: 14. CDR1 is SGHAT and CDR2 is FQNNGV in the germline V gene. This CDR3 has 18 amino acids. The CDR3 spells CASSLLGTGRSGNTEAFF. DNA of the CDR3: TGTGCCAGCAGCCTACTCGGGACAGGGAGGTCGGGGAACACTGAAGCTTTCTTT.

The chain uses TRBV5-1 and TRBJ2-2, with D hard to call. The CDR3 has 14 amino acids. V lost 1 base, J lost 3 bases, and 7 bases lay in between. Germline loops: CDR1 SGHRS, CDR2 YFSETQ. The CDR3 region has the DNA TGCGCCAGCAGCTTGCTTCCTGACACCGGGGAGCTGTTTTTT. Translation: CASSLLPDTGELFF.

V and J are TRBV5-1 and TRBJ2-7; 7 bases agree with TRBD2. Germline CDR1 is SGHRS and CDR2 is YFSETQ. The CDR3 runs 13 residues. V shed 5 bases, J shed 2 bases, and the junction held 4 bases outside the gene matches. The CDR3 reads CASRNGLAYEQYF. Written as DNA, the CDR3 is TGCGCCAGCAGAAACGGACTAGCCTACGAGCAGTACTTC.

Details on this clone: A junction end diverges from the germline sequence, so it may reflect a read error. The CDR3 loop reads CATGGGCKQLF. The CDR3 nucleotides are TGTGCCACCGGGGGGGGATGTAAGCAGCTCTTC. The chain employs TRBV10-3 and TRBJ2-1, with 8 nucleotides matching TRBD2. CDR1 ENHRY and CDR2 SYGVKD come from the germline V gene. The CDR3 runs to 11 residues.

The V and J genes are TRBV5-8 and TRBJ1-4; 7 bases map to TRBD1. The V gene end was trimmed by 4 bases and the J gene end by 0 bases; junction bases not matched to a gene: 12. In germline, CDR1 is SGHTS, CDR2 YDEGEE. The CDR3 extends over 18 amino acids. The CDR3 region has the DNA TGTGCCAGCAGCCTGGGAGCGGACAGGTTTGCAACTAATGAAAAACTGTTTTTT. Protein: CASSLGADRFATNEKLFF.

The chain combines TRBV5-1 with TRBJ1-1; 11 nucleotides agree with TRBD1. Germline V gene lookup returns CDR1 SGHRS and CDR2 YFSETQ. Trimming cost V 4 bases and J 1 base; bases outside gene matches: 12. The CDR3 contains 18 residues. CDR3: CASSTVGQGALGNTEAFF. The CDR3 DNA is TGCGCCAGCAGCACGGTCGGACAGGGGGCATTGGGGAACACTGAAGCTTTCTTT.

The chain employs TRBV5-1 and TRBJ2-3, with unresolved D. The length of the CDR3 is 12 residues. Trimming removed 4 bases from V and 5 bases from J, with 8 bases in between. CDR1 and CDR2 (germline): SGHRS, YFSETQ. This chain's CDR3 is CASSAGIDTQYF. In nucleotides, the CDR3 is TGCGCCAGCAGCGCAGGAATAGATACGCAGTATTTT.

In nucleotides, the CDR3 is TGTGCCAGCAGCAATACACCAGGGGCTCTCGAGCAGTACTTC. As protein: CASSNTPGALEQYF. V usage is TRBV7-9 and J usage is TRBJ2-7; TRBD1 might be the D (6 bases). Trimming pared 5 bases from V and 6 bases from J, leaving 17 bases between. The CDR3 is 14 amino acids. Germline lookup yields CDR1 SEHNR and CDR2 FQNEAQ (reference sequence).

The V call is TRBV7-8, the J call TRBJ1-2; D is unresolved. Deletions cut 5 bases from V and 3 bases from J, with 25 bases between. This CDR3 is built from 18 residues. Germline V gene lookup returns CDR1 SGHVS and CDR2 FQNEAQ. CDR3 in amino acids: CASSGSRFSEPDHYGYTF. In DNA, the CDR3 is TGTGCCAGCAGCGGAAGCAGGTTCTCAGAGCCCGATCACTATGGCTACACCTTC.

The chain couples TRBV4-3 to TRBJ1-5; D gene uncertain. Germline CDR1 and CDR2: LGHNA and YSLEER. The CDR3 loop spans 16 amino acids. V lost 0 bases and J lost 2, with 11 bases in between. The CDR3 coding sequence is TGCGCCAGCAGCCAAGAGGTCGGGGATCGCAATCAGCCCCAGCATTTT. Amino acid sequence: CASSQEVGDRNQPQHF.

The V and J genes are TRBV29-1 and TRBJ2-7; 8 bases match TRBD2. CDR1 is SQVTM, CDR2 ANQGSEA, per germline. The CDR3 consists of 14 residues. With V trimmed by 4 bases and J by 3 bases, 8 bases remained unmatched. DNA of the CDR3: TGCAGCGTTGTAAACGGGAGGGCCAACTACGAGCAGTACTTC. Its translation: CSVVNGRANYEQYF.

The chain has TRBV4-3 and TRBJ1-3, with D unclear. Between the trimmed V and J ends, which lost 4 bases and 0 bases, there was a span of 13 bases. Germline lookup yields CDR1 LGHNA and CDR2 YSLEER. The CDR3 has 16 amino acids. Written as DNA, the CDR3 is TGCGCCAGCAGCCCCAACGGGGAGGGCTCTGGAAACACCATATATTTT. This encodes CASSPNGEGSGNTIYF.

The chain joins TRBV9 to TRBJ1-6; D call uncertain. The CDR3 contains 16 residues. Between the trimmed V and J ends, which lost 0 bases and 7 bases, there was a span of 14 bases. Per germline, CDR1 SGDLS and CDR2 YYNGEE. CDR3 DNA sequence: TGTGCCAGCAGCGTAGGGCAGACGGGTCGAAATTCACCCCTCCACTTT. This translates into CASSVGQTGRNSPLHF.

A few counts support this clone. V usage is TRBV6-5 and J usage is TRBJ2-1, with 7 nucleotides matching TRBD1. V lost 6 bases to trimming and J lost 2 bases; unmatched junction nucleotides: 7. The CDR3 spans 15 residues. Germline loops: CDR1 MNHEY, CDR2 SVGAGI. This CDR3 is CASRVRQGTYNEQFF. The DNA of the CDR3 is TGTGCCAGCAGAGTACGACAGGGTACCTACAATGAGCAGTTCTTC.

V gene TRBV7-9 combines with J gene TRBJ1-2; D remains unclear. This CDR3 is built from 16 residues. V lost 0 bases to trimming and J lost 2 bases, with 13 bases between them. Per germline, CDR1 SEHNR and CDR2 FQNEAQ (reference sequence). The CDR3 loop reads CASSLARTGENYGYTF. CDR3 DNA: TGTGCCAGCAGCTTAGCCCGGACGGGAGAGAACTATGGCTACACCTTC.

V gene TRBV7-3 combines with J gene TRBJ1-1, with 8 bases aligning to TRBD1. The CDR3 consists of 14 residues. V was clipped by 5 bases and J by 4 bases; unmatched bases: 6. CDR1 and CDR2 from the germline V gene are SGHTA and FQGTGA. CDR3 loop: CASSPTGEVTEAFF. As DNA, the CDR3 is TGTGCCAGCAGCCCGACAGGGGAAGTCACTGAAGCTTTCTTT.

V usage is TRBV10-1 and J usage is TRBJ2-2, with TRBD1 matching 7 bases. CDR3 length: 18 residues. The junction had 13 bases not matched to a gene; V was cut back by 2 bases and J by 4 bases. In germline, CDR1 is WNHNN, CDR2 SYGVQD (reference sequence). CDR3 amino acids: CASSEAARQGLGTGELFF. DNA for the CDR3: TGCGCCAGCAGTGAGGCCGCCAGACAGGGATTGGGCACCGGGGAGCTGTTTTTT.

With regard to this clone: The identical CDR3 is also encoded by other nucleotide sequences in the sample. The V gene is TRBV7-9, the J gene TRBJ1-6; 7 positions agree with TRBD1. The V and J ends lost 5 bases and 5 bases, in that order; junction bases with no gene match: 6. CDR1 is SEHNR and CDR2 is FQNEAQ in the germline V gene (reference sequence). The CDR3 is 15 residues long. The CDR3 region is CASSRRQGDNSPLHF. The DNA of the CDR3 is TGTGCCAGCAGCCGACGACAGGGAGATAATTCACCCCTCCACTTT.

This clone was observed a single time. This chain uses TRBV2 with TRBJ2-7; D might be TRBD2 (7 bases). This CDR3 comprises 13 residues. The germline V gene has CDR1 SNHLY and CDR2 FYNNEI. The germline V and J ends were trimmed by 9 bases and 3 bases, with 15 bases remaining between them. The CDR3 DNA sequence: TGTGCCAGGGGAGGGGGGGGCCTCTACGAGCAGTACTTC. Amino acid sequence: CARGGGGLYEQYF.

In its sample, this clone was seen a few times. The same CDR3 can be traced to other DNA sequences in this sample. The chain combines TRBV5-4 with TRBJ1-1; D is undetermined. The CDR3 is made up of 12 amino acids. Germline loops: CDR1 SGHNT, CDR2 YYREEE (reference sequence). V gave up 3 bases and J gave up 5 bases, with 8 bases separating them. The CDR3 nucleotides read TGTGCCAGCAGCTCCCCGGGGACTGAAGCTTTCTTT. It encodes CASSSPGTEAFF.

This chain links TRBV11-2 with TRBJ1-3, with D possibly TRBD1 on 5 matching bases. This CDR3 comprises 14 residues. Germline-derived CDR1 and CDR2 are SGHAT and FQNNGV. Trimming took 5 bases from V and 4 from J, leaving 12 bases between them. Here the CDR3 DNA reads TGTGCCAGCAGCGCCAGGGTGGAAGGAAACACCATATATTTT. Amino acids: CASSARVEGNTIYF.

This clone has just a few counts. The chain is built from TRBV6-6 and TRBJ2-7, with D perhaps matching TRBD1 (6 bases). Germline CDR1 reads MNHNY; CDR2 reads SVGAGI (reference sequence). This CDR3 has 16 amino acids. With 3 bases removed from V and 0 bases from J, the gap between germline ends came to 15 bases. Here the CDR3 reads CASSYDRRSSSYEQYF. Written as DNA, the CDR3 is TGTGCCAGCAGTTATGACAGGCGGTCGAGCTCCTACGAGCAGTACTTC.

This sequence joins TRBV6-1 and TRBJ2-7; 9 positions match TRBD1. V lost 8 bases and J lost 2; bases outside the gene matches: 10. Germline CDR1 MNHNS, CDR2 SASEGT. The CDR3 is made up of 15 amino acids. CDR3 loop: CASGGRDRVAYEQYF. For the CDR3, the DNA is TGTGCCAGCGGTGGGAGGGACAGGGTAGCCTACGAGCAGTACTTC.

The V call is TRBV7-8, the J call TRBJ2-1; D gene uncertain. From germline, CDR1 is SGHVS and CDR2 FQNEAQ. The CDR3 runs to 14 residues. Trimming removed 1 base at V and 7 bases at J, with 11 bases between. CDR3 sequence reads: CASSLGSNLNEQFF. In nucleotides, the CDR3 is TGTGCCAGCAGCTTAGGAAGCAACCTTAATGAGCAGTTCTTC.

This clone was seen only once. The chain carries TRBV5-6 and TRBJ2-7, with D perhaps matching TRBD1 (5 bases). The V end was cut by 3 bases, the J end by 3 bases, with 10 bases between. Germline V CDR1 and CDR2: SGHDT, YYEEEE. The CDR3 loop spans 13 amino acids. The chain's CDR3 is CASSSQDSYEQYF. The CDR3 region has the DNA TGTGCCAGCAGCTCCCAAGACAGCTACGAGCAGTACTTC.

CDR3 bases: TGCGCCAGCAGCCAAGATCCAGGACAGGGGATTAATGAGCAGTTCTTC. This codes for CASSQDPGQGINEQFF. J is TRBJ2-1 and V is TRBV4-3; 9 bases are shared with TRBD1. Per germline, CDR1 LGHNA and CDR2 YSLEER. Losses at the gene ends were 0 bases for V and 7 bases for J; bases not matched to a gene: 7. The CDR3 consists of 16 residues.

The chain carries TRBV28 and TRBJ1-5; D might be TRBD1 (5 bases). Trimming removed 6 bases at V and 1 base at J, with 16 bases between. The CDR3 contains 16 residues. The germline V gene has CDR1 MDHEN and CDR2 SYDVKM. CDR3 loop: CASSHSPQGSNQPQHF. The CDR3 region has the DNA TGTGCCAGCAGCCACTCGCCCCAGGGCAGCAATCAGCCCCAGCATTTT.

The chain is built from TRBV5-5 and TRBJ1-2; perhaps TRBD1 as D (6 bases). In germline, CDR1 is SGHKS, CDR2 YYEKEE (reference sequence). The CDR3 extends over 14 amino acids. V lost 5 bases to trimming and J lost 7 bases, with 18 bases between them. CDR3 residues: CASRREAGAAGYTF. The CDR3 DNA is TGTGCCAGCAGGAGGGAGGCGGGGGCAGCTGGCTACACCTTC.

The genes are TRBV6-5 and TRBJ2-7; 10 nucleotides line up with TRBD1. With V trimmed by 2 bases and J by 2 bases, 3 bases remained unmatched. CDR1 and CDR2 (germline): MNHEY, SVGAGI. The CDR3 sequence is 15 residues long. For the CDR3, the DNA is TGTGCCAGCAGTTACCCGGGACAGGGGACCTACGAGCAGTACTTC. Translating gives CASSYPGQGTYEQYF.